A selection of T cell receptor beta chains follows, all from one sample in a study of cytomegalovirus exposure and HLA in healthy donors. Assay used: immunoSEQ multiplex PCR; TCRdb lists only in-frame clones, some missing. The sample has about 130,000 clones; approximately 77% are singletons. Material for sequencing was PBMCs. Source of these receptors: a woman between 55 and 75 years old in good health and CMV-seronegative. Each CDR3 is given with its conserved first and last residue. D genes are given only for firm matches. Not all rows give a size; the values are once, few, many and, for expanded clones, a class.

j_call	clone_size	d_call	v_call	cdr3_nt	cdr3_aa
TRBJ1-1	-	TRBD1	TRBV7-8	TGTGCCAGCAGCTTAGCGACAGGGCGTGCGACTGAAGCTTTCTTT	CASSLATGRATEAFF
TRBJ2-5	-	TRBD1	TRBV28	TGTGCCAGCAGTTTACGACAGGGGACCCAGTACTTC	CASSLRQGTQYF
TRBJ1-1	once	TRBD1	TRBV13	TGTGCCAGCAGCTGGGGACAGGGGAGCACTGAAGCTTTCTTT	CASSWGQGSTEAFF
TRBJ2-7	few	TRBD1	TRBV5-4	TGTGCCAGCAGTTTCCGCAGAGGGGAGACAGGGAATAACTTC	CASSFRRGETGNNF
TRBJ2-3	-	-	TRBV4-2	TGTGCCAGCAGCCAAGGGGGCGGGGCCTCAAAGGAGGATACGCAGTATTTT	CASSQGGGASKEDTQYF
TRBJ1-6	-	-	TRBV9	TGTGCCAGCAGCGTAAAAGACAGTTATAATTCACCCCTCCACTTT	CASSVKDSYNSPLHF
TRBJ2-7	-	-	TRBV28	TGTGCCAGCAGTCCACGGACAGCGGGGCCCTACGAGCAGTACTTC	CASSPRTAGPYEQYF
TRBJ2-2	-	-	TRBV30	TGTGCCTGGAGTCCGACGGGGCTAGCGATCACCGGGGAGCTGTTTTTT	CAWSPTGLAITGELFF
TRBJ1-6	-	-	TRBV7-8	TGTGCCAGCAGCTTAGCCTTCCGACCCCTCCACTTT	CASSLAFRPLHF
TRBJ2-1	once	-	TRBV6-1	TGTGCCAGCAGTGTTAGTTACAATGAGCAGTTCTTC	CASSVSYNEQFF
TRBJ1-1	-	-	TRBV9	TGTGCCAGCAGCGTAGAGGGAGGTGAAGCTTTCTTT	CASSVEGGEAFF
TRBJ1-5	-	-	TRBV18	TGTGCCAGCTCACCGGTGGCGGCAGCCCCAAAGCCCCAGCATTTT	CASSPVAAAPKPQHF
TRBJ2-7	-	TRBD1	TRBV5-1	TGCGCCAGCAGCTCACAGGGGTCCTACGAGCAGTACTTC	CASSSQGSYEQYF
TRBJ2-3	-	-	TRBV7-2	TGTGCCAGCAGCAATCTCCGGGGGGCGGGCACAGATACGCAGTATTTT	CASSNLRGAGTDTQYF
TRBJ2-1	-	-	TRBV25-1	TGTGCCAGCAGTGTTGAGGATGAGCAGTTCTTC	CASSVEDEQFF
TRBJ1-1	-	-	TRBV5-4	TGTGCCAGCAGTTCTGGAGGCGCGAACACTGAAGCTTTCTTT	CASSSGGANTEAFF
TRBJ1-5	-	-	TRBV6-1	TGTGCCAGCAGTGAATTGGGCAACAATCAGCCCCAGCATTTT	CASSELGNNQPQHF
TRBJ2-7	-	-	TRBV14	TGTGCCAGCAGCCATGCGGACGAGCAGTACTTC	CASSHADEQYF
TRBJ2-1	-	TRBD2	TRBV9	TGTGCCAGCAGCGTAGGGGCTAGCGGGAGTCCAACCCAAGGGCAGTTCTTC	CASSVGASGSPTQGQFF
TRBJ1-2	-	TRBD1	TRBV19	TGTGCCAGTAGTATTGGGACAGGGGGCGACTATGGCTACACCTTC	CASSIGTGGDYGYTF
TRBJ2-7	-	TRBD1	TRBV27	TGTGCCAGCAGTTCCCCCATTGGACAGGGGGCAACCTACGAGCAGTACTTC	CASSSPIGQGATYEQYF
TRBJ2-5	-	TRBD2	TRBV4-1	TGCGCCAGCAGCCACTCTAGCGGGGGGGCTGGTGAGACCCAGTACTTC	CASSHSSGGAGETQYF
TRBJ1-1	-	-	TRBV27	TGTGCCAGCAGTCTCCCACCCCCGGGGAACACTGAAGCTTTCTTT	CASSLPPPGNTEAFF
TRBJ2-1	-	TRBD2	TRBV4-2	TGTGCCAGCAGCCAAGTTCATCTGGGACTAGCGGGAGGCAATGAGCAGTTCTTC	CASSQVHLGLAGGNEQFF
TRBJ1-1	-	-	TRBV5-1	TGCGCCAGCAGCTTCGGCGGAGACTGGAACACTGAAGCTTTCTTT	CASSFGGDWNTEAFF
TRBJ1-2	-	TRBD1	TRBV19	TGTGCCAGTGGGGGGACAGGGAGGAGTGGCTACACCTTC	CASGGTGRSGYTF
TRBJ1-5	once	-	TRBV10-3	TGTGCCATCAGTGAACGGGCAGGGGAACAGCCCCAGCATTTT	CAISERAGEQPQHF
TRBJ2-7	-	-	TRBV5-6	TGTGCCAGCAGCCCCTCCGTGGAGTCCTACGAGCAGTACTTC	CASSPSVESYEQYF
TRBJ1-5	once	-	TRBV19	TGTGCCAGTAGTCCTCCCCCATGGACGGGGGGTCATCAGCCCCAGCATTTT	CASSPPPWTGGHQPQHF
TRBJ1-5	-	-	TRBV6-1	TGTGCCAGCACTCGACAGGAGAATCAGCCCCAGCATTTT	CASTRQENQPQHF
TRBJ1-6	-	TRBD1	TRBV2	TGTGCCAGCAGCCCAAATTGGGGCCGGGACAGGAAGGCGCTCCTCCACTTT	CASSPNWGRDRKALLHF
TRBJ2-5	few	TRBD2	TRBV10-2	TGCGCCAGCAGGGATAGCGGGGGGGCAAAAAAAGAGACCCAGTACTTC	CASRDSGGAKKETQYF
TRBJ1-1	-	-	TRBV18	TGTGCCAGCGCGATTAGGAACACTGAAGCTTTCTTT	CASAIRNTEAFF
TRBJ1-5	-	-	TRBV6-5	TGTGCCACCCAGCAGGGTGATCAGCCCCAGCATTTT	CATQQGDQPQHF
TRBJ1-5	few	-	TRBV29-1	TGCAGCGTTGAAGATCGAGTCGCGGGTCAGCCCCAGCATTTT	CSVEDRVAGQPQHF